This T cell receptor beta chain was captured in a study of blood T cell repertoires in COVID-19. Study details: Samples came from the United States, Italy and Spain, spanning acute and convalescent COVID-19. T cells, B-cell-depleted T cells, or PBMCs supplied cDNA or gDNA.

Trimming cost V 3 bases and J 2 bases, with 10 bases left between them. Germline assignment: CDR1 LGHNA and CDR2 YNFKEQ. This CDR3 contains 15 residues. In the study's own analysis: Estimation of nucleated cell counts relied on the amplification of reference gene primers. This table comes from immunoSEQ multiplex PCR, and its TCRdb copy is limited to in-frame clones, with some not included. V and J calls and clone size are as listed in that table; D and trimming were resolved from the DNA. The sample includes over 45,000 clones, 77% of them seen just once. The specimen sequenced was peripheral blood. This chain connects TRBV4-2 to TRBJ2-2, with a possible D match to TRBD1 (6 bases). This TCR was sampled from a human donor with active or convalescent COVID-19. The donor label of this sample is uncertain. CDR3 DNA: TGTGCCAGCAGCCAGGGGGCGGTAAACACCGGGGAGCTGTTTTTT. Translated: CASSQGAVNTGELFF.